Presented here are 32 T cell receptor beta chains from one specimen sequenced in a study of shared clonotypes between healthy human individuals. Using immunoSEQ multiplex PCR, the repertoire was profiled, and TCRdb retains in-frame clones only, with some absent. The sample lists roughly 810,000 clones; 95% to 97% were seen once. The naive CD8 fraction comprised CD45RO-negative cells positively selected for CCR7 and excluded terminally differentiated effector memory CD45RA+ cells. The sample consisted of naive CD8+ T cells sorted from blood. The receptor set was obtained from a man aged 30 to 39 in good health.

The rearrangement links TRBV27 to TRBJ2-2, with 14 positions matching TRBD2. Per germline, CDR1 MNHEY and CDR2 SMNVEV (reference sequence). The CDR3 spans 15 residues. Trimming took 6 bases from V and 6 from J; bases not matched to a gene: 3. This CDR3 is CASSGTSGRSGELFF. The CDR3 coding sequence is TGTGCCAGCAGCGGGACTAGCGGGAGATCCGGGGAGCTGTTTTTT.

The rearrangement uses TRBV9 and TRBJ2-1; D is unresolved. Germline V lookup: CDR1 SGDLS, CDR2 YYNGEE. CDR3 length equals 13 residues. V lost 3 bases and J lost 6, with 10 bases in between. The CDR3 coding sequence is TGTGCCAGCAGCGAGGACGACTTCAATGAGCAGTTCTTC. It translates to CASSEDDFNEQFF.

V gene TRBV9 combines with J gene TRBJ2-3; tentative D call: TRBD1 (5 bases). This CDR3 comprises 15 residues. The germline CDR1 and CDR2 sequences are SGDLS and YYNGEE. V gave up 0 bases and J gave up 4 bases, with 12 bases separating them. The CDR3 DNA is TGTGCCAGCAGCGTAGATGGGGCTTGGGCAGATACGCAGTATTTT. Its translation is CASSVDGAWADTQYF.

The J gene is TRBJ2-2, the V gene TRBV6-5; unclear D gene. The CDR3 is made up of 14 amino acids. Trimming removed 7 bases at V and 4 bases at J, with 13 bases between. Germline V gives CDR1 MNHEY, CDR2 SVGAGI. Written as DNA, the CDR3 is TGTGCCAGCACATTGGAGTCTTCCACCGGGGAGCTGTTTTTT. Protein: CASTLESSTGELFF.

In the case of this clone: This CDR3 is also generated by other DNA sequences in the sample. The J gene is TRBJ2-7, the V gene TRBV5-4, with D hard to call. V lost 4 bases and J lost 0, with 5 bases in between. The germline gives CDR1 SGHNT, CDR2 YYREEE (reference sequence). The CDR3 covers 12 residues. The CDR3: CASSLSSYEQYF. For the CDR3, the DNA is TGTGCCAGCAGCCTTAGCTCCTACGAGCAGTACTTC.

The chain employs TRBV5-1 and TRBJ2-7; no clear D gene. Germline V CDR1 and CDR2: SGHRS, YFSETQ. The CDR3 extends over 12 amino acids. Trimming shortened V by 7 bases and J by 5 bases, and 13 bases separated the two germline ends. The CDR3 region is CASGLSVDEQYF. The CDR3 DNA reads as TGCGCCAGCGGCCTGTCGGTCGACGAGCAGTACTTC.

V and J are TRBV6-6 and TRBJ1-1; maybe TRBD1 (5 bases). CDR3 length equals 12 residues. V was trimmed by 7 bases and J by 5 bases, leaving 11 bases between them. Per the germline V gene, CDR1 is MNHNY and CDR2 is SVGAGI (reference sequence). The CDR3 here is CASTHSGTEAFF. The CDR3 DNA reads TGTGCCAGCACCCACTCAGGGACTGAAGCTTTCTTT.

J is TRBJ2-5 and V is TRBV7-2; D not certain. The V and J ends lost 3 bases and 5 bases respectively, with 10 bases between them. This CDR3 is 13 amino acids long. In germline, CDR1 is SGHTA, CDR2 FQGNSA. CDR3 sequence: CASSFGPRETQYF. Written as DNA, the CDR3 is TGTGCCAGCAGCTTCGGGCCTAGGGAGACCCAGTACTTC.

V is TRBV29-1 and J is TRBJ2-5, with D perhaps assigned TRBD1 or TRBD2 (6 bases each). Trimming took 6 bases from V and 5 from J, leaving 16 bases between them. The CDR3 runs to 13 residues. CDR1 SQVTM and CDR2 ANQGSEA come from the germline V gene. The CDR3: CSVERGTGETQYF. The DNA of the CDR3 is TGCAGCGTGGAAAGGGGGACTGGGGAGACCCAGTACTTC.

V usage is TRBV5-1 and J usage is TRBJ1-1; the match to TRBD1 covers 10 bases. Germline CDR1 SGHRS, CDR2 YFSETQ. The CDR3 length is 12 residues. V lost 4 bases and J lost 8; bases outside the gene matches: 2. CDR3 in amino acids: CASSDRGLEAFF. Written as DNA, the CDR3 is TGCGCCAGCAGCGACAGGGGGCTCGAAGCTTTCTTT.

The genes are TRBV19 and TRBJ2-1; D is tentatively TRBD1 or TRBD2 (5 bases each). V lost 1 base to trimming and J lost 0 bases, with 16 bases between them. Looked up from germline, CDR1 is LNHDA and CDR2 is SQIVND (reference sequence). The CDR3 totals 18 residues. CDR3 protein: CASSIAPDEGSSYNEQFF. CDR3 coding DNA: TGTGCCAGTAGTATAGCCCCGGATGAGGGGAGCTCCTACAATGAGCAGTTCTTC. Full variable domain (remainder filled in from reference TRBV19 and TRBJ2-1): DGGITQSPKYLFRKEGQNVTLSCEQNLNHDAMYWYRQDPGQGLRLIYYSQIVNDFQKGDIAEGYSVSREKKESFPLTVTSAQKNPTAFYLCASSIAPDEGSSYNEQFFGPGTRLTVL.

This clone was seen once. The chain couples TRBV5-1 to TRBJ2-1; 7 nucleotides line up with TRBD2. Germline V gene lookup returns CDR1 SGHRS and CDR2 YFSETQ. The CDR3 has 14 amino acids. Trimming cost V 2 bases and J 8 bases; bases outside gene matches: 7. CDR3 sequence reads: CASSLSSGAYEQFF. The CDR3 DNA sequence: TGCGCCAGCAGCTTATCTAGCGGTGCTTATGAGCAGTTCTTC.

The V gene is TRBV9, the J gene TRBJ2-2, with 7 bases lining up with TRBD1. The CDR3 runs to 16 residues. The V segment lost 4 bases and the J segment 1 base; nucleotides outside the gene matches: 7. Germline V gene sequence: CDR1 SGDLS, CDR2 YYNGEE. For the CDR3, the DNA is TGTGCCAGCAGCTCAGGGGGACAGCTGAACACCGGGGAGCTGTTTTTT. This sequence encodes CASSSGGQLNTGELFF.

In DNA, the CDR3 is TGCGCCAGCAGCTTGGGGGAGGGCCTCAGCTCTGGGGCCAACGTCCTGACTTTC. This codes for CASSLGEGLSSGANVLTF. The V gene is TRBV5-1, the J gene TRBJ2-6; 7 bases match TRBD2. Unmatched junction bases numbered 6, after V lost 0 bases and J lost 0 bases. CDR3 length: 18 amino acids. Germline CDR1 SGHRS, CDR2 YFSETQ.

This chain uses TRBV4-2 with TRBJ2-2, with D possibly TRBD2 on 5 matching bases. This CDR3 contains 14 residues. The V and J ends lost 4 bases and 0 bases respectively, with 6 bases between them. Germline V gene data show CDR1 as LGHNA and CDR2 as YNFKEQ. The CDR3 nucleotides are TGTGCCAGCAGCCTCGGGGCGAACACCGGGGAGCTGTTTTTT. As protein: CASSLGANTGELFF.

Regarding this clone: One end of the junction is discordant with germline, which a read error may explain. The rearrangement joins TRBV5-1 to TRBJ2-5; D might be TRBD2 (5 bases). The CDR3 is 13 amino acids. Germline V gives CDR1 SGHRS, CDR2 YFSETQ. CDR3 protein: CAISWWGEETQYF. The CDR3 DNA sequence: TGCGCCATCAGCTGGTGGGGAGAAGAGACCCAGTACTTC. The entire variable domain, with the rest obtained from reference TRBV5-1 and TRBJ2-5, is as follows: KAGVTQTPRYLIKTRGQQVTLSCSPISGHRSVSWYQQTPGQGLQFLFEYFSETQRNKGNFPGRFSGRQFSNSRSEMNVSTLELGDSALYLCAISWWGEETQYFGPGTRLLVL.

The V and J genes are TRBV9 and TRBJ2-1, with a weak D call TRBD1 (6 bases). Trimming pared 3 bases from V and 0 bases from J, leaving 16 bases between. The germline V gene encodes CDR1 SGDLS and CDR2 YYNGEE. This CDR3 contains 17 residues. The CDR3 DNA is TGTGCCAGCAGCGCCCAGGGGCGTGAGAGCTCCTACAATGAGCAGTTCTTC. Protein: CASSAQGRESSYNEQFF.

The J gene is TRBJ2-5, the V gene TRBV7-9; D is unresolved. Germline CDR1 and CDR2: SEHNR and FQNEAQ (reference sequence). V was clipped by 5 bases and J by 7 bases, with 11 bases between them. The CDR3 runs 12 residues. CDR3 sequence reads: CASSPKGLTQYF. In nucleotides, the CDR3 is TGTGCCAGCAGCCCGAAAGGTCTGACCCAGTACTTC.

V usage is TRBV25-1 and J usage is TRBJ2-1; no reliable D call. This CDR3 is built from 17 residues. V dropped 4 bases and J dropped 2 bases, with 18 bases sitting between them. CDR1 MGHDK and CDR2 SYGVNS come from the germline V gene. The CDR3 sequence: CASSVSLSGLPYNEQFF. The DNA for the CDR3 is TGTGCCAGCAGTGTCTCTCTGTCCGGGCTCCCCTACAATGAGCAGTTCTTC. Using reference TRBV25-1 and TRBJ2-1 for the parts outside the CDR3, the full variable domain is EADIYQTPRYLVIGTGKKITLECSQTMGHDKMYWYQQDPGMELHLIHYSYGVNSTEKGDLSSESTVSRIRTEHFPLTLESARPSHTSQYLCASSVSLSGLPYNEQFFGPGTRLTVL.

The genes are TRBV9 and TRBJ2-7, with 14 bases matching TRBD2. Trimming cost V 4 bases and J 5 bases; bases outside gene matches: 8. Germline CDR1 is SGDLS and CDR2 is YYNGEE. This CDR3 comprises 16 residues. The CDR3 here is CASSLGGTSGSDEQYF. CDR3 nucleotide sequence: TGTGCCAGCAGCCTAGGAGGGACTAGCGGGAGCGACGAGCAGTACTTC.

The gene calls are TRBV29-1 and TRBJ2-5; 9 nucleotides line up with TRBD2. CDR3 length equals 14 residues. V was pared by 4 bases and J by 3 bases, with 6 bases of the junction left unmatched. Germline V gives CDR1 SQVTM, CDR2 ANQGSEA. DNA of the CDR3: TGCAGCGTTGGGAGGTTAGCGGGAGAAGAGACCCAGTACTTC. It translates to CSVGRLAGEETQYF.

The rearrangement uses TRBV27 and TRBJ2-7; D perhaps matches TRBD2 (6 bases). Germline V lookup: CDR1 MNHEY, CDR2 SMNVEV (reference sequence). The V end lost 3 bases, the J end lost 6 bases, and 15 bases lay between the germline ends. The CDR3 totals 14 residues. The CDR3 nucleotides read TGTGCCAGCAGTTTCCTTGGGGGGTCCGGCGAGCAGTACTTC. Residues: CASSFLGGSGEQYF.

The chain is built from TRBV5-4 and TRBJ2-7; D call uncertain. CDR3 length: 12 residues. Trimming cost V 4 bases and J 6 bases, with 11 bases left between them. Germline CDR1 SGHNT, CDR2 YYREEE (reference sequence). The CDR3: CASSGPASEQYF. In DNA, the CDR3 is TGTGCCAGCAGCGGGCCTGCGAGCGAGCAGTACTTC.

The chain uses TRBV5-1 and TRBJ2-1, with D maybe TRBD1 (5 bases). The V end was cut by 2 bases, the J end by 5 bases, with 11 bases between. Germline CDR1 is SGHRS and CDR2 is YFSETQ. This CDR3 is 14 amino acids long. CDR3 DNA: TGCGCCAGCAGCTTTCGTGGGGCGCACAATGAGCAGTTCTTC. Translation: CASSFRGAHNEQFF.

The chain uses TRBV7-9 and TRBJ2-7, with no clear D. The CDR3 is made up of 14 amino acids. V was trimmed by 5 bases and J by 0 bases, leaving 11 bases between them. The germline V gene has CDR1 SEHNR and CDR2 FQNEAQ (reference sequence). The CDR3 DNA follows: TGTGCCAGCAGCCCTGCGGACCACTCCTACGAGCAGTACTTC. Translating it yields CASSPADHSYEQYF.

The genes are TRBV19 and TRBJ1-5; D is unresolved. The germline V and J ends were trimmed by 10 bases and 0 bases, with 16 bases remaining between them. Germline values: CDR1 LNHDA, CDR2 SQIVND (reference sequence). The CDR3 runs to 15 residues. CDR3 coding DNA: TGTGCCACTTTACCGGCCGGTAGTAGCAATCAGCCCCAGCATTTT. As protein: CATLPAGSSNQPQHF.

The chain uses TRBV14 and TRBJ2-7, with 15 bases fitting TRBD2. The germline V gene has CDR1 SGHDN and CDR2 FVKESK. With V trimmed by 1 base and J by 3 bases, 4 bases remained unmatched. This CDR3 has 17 residues. CDR3: CASSQGWTSGRVYEQYF. CDR3 coding DNA: TGTGCCAGCAGCCAAGGCTGGACTAGCGGGAGGGTCTACGAGCAGTACTTC.

This chain uses TRBV4-1 with TRBJ2-7; D might be TRBD1 or TRBD2, each matching 5 bases. This CDR3 spans 14 amino acids. V lost 1 base and J lost 4, with 11 bases in between. Germline values: CDR1 MGHRA, CDR2 YSYEKL. The CDR3 DNA follows: TGCGCCAGCAGCCAAGCGAGGGGATGGTACGAGCAGTACTTC. It encodes CASSQARGWYEQYF.

The chain is built from TRBV4-1 and TRBJ2-7; 8 positions agree with TRBD1. The junction had 5 bases not matched to a gene; V was cut back by 4 bases and J by 3 bases. The CDR3 runs 14 residues. The germline V gene has CDR1 MGHRA and CDR2 YSYEKL. CDR3 amino acids: CASSLGQGVYEQYF. The CDR3 coding sequence is TGCGCCAGCAGCCTCGGACAGGGAGTCTACGAGCAGTACTTC.

The chain uses TRBV19 and TRBJ2-1; perhaps TRBD2 as D (5 bases). This CDR3 has 15 amino acids. CDR1 LNHDA and CDR2 SQIVND come from the germline V gene (reference sequence). Trimming cost V 2 bases and J 8 bases, with 16 bases left between them. The CDR3 DNA reads TGTGCCAGTAGTATACTAGCCCTGGAAGTGGATGAGCAGTTCTTC. This codes for CASSILALEVDEQFF.

This rearrangement joins TRBV4-1 to TRBJ2-7; TRBD2 agrees at 12 bases. Trimming removed 6 bases from V and 2 bases from J; junction bases left unmatched: 11. The CDR3 length is 17 residues. Looked up from germline, CDR1 is MGHRA and CDR2 is YSYEKL. This CDR3 reads CASSLEAGTSGPYEQYF. For the CDR3, the DNA is TGCGCCAGCAGTCTAGAAGCCGGGACTAGCGGGCCCTACGAGCAGTACTTC.

A single count supports this clone. This rearrangement joins TRBV9 to TRBJ2-1; D might be TRBD2 (5 bases). The CDR3 runs to 12 residues. Trimming shortened V by 4 bases and J by 10 bases, and 12 bases separated the two germline ends. CDR1 and CDR2 from the germline V gene are SGDLS and YYNGEE. Here the CDR3 DNA reads TGTGCCAGCAGCCTGAGGGAGCAAGAGCAGTTCTTC. It specifies CASSLREQEQFF. Full variable domain (rest looked up from reference TRBV9 and TRBJ2-1): DSGVTQTPKHLITATGQRVTLRCSPRSGDLSVYWYQQSLDQGLQFLIQYYNGEERAKGNILERFSAQQFPDLHSELNLSSLELGDSALYFCASSLREQEQFFGPGTRLTVL.